This record concerns one TCR beta chain sequence. The authors reverse transcribed roughly 0.5 to 1 ug RNA with random hexamers. The authors amplified TCR beta CDR3 across 54 Vbeta and 13 Jbeta using immunoSEQ multiplex PCR. TCRdb re-analysed the immunoSEQ multiplex PCR reads in MiXCR, keeping a single row per CDR3 protein. In the table there are hundreds of thousands of distinct CDR3 sequences, approximately 90% of which are singletons. The sample originates from a study of CD8 T cells in Susac syndrome. CDR3 length: 13 residues. The V gene's germline CDR1 is MNHEY and CDR2 SMNVEV (reference sequence). The germline V and J ends were trimmed by 5 bases and 2 bases, with 7 bases remaining between them. Stable or active relapsing-remitting multiple sclerosis, untreated and meeting revised McDonald criteria, defined the controls.

V usage is TRBV27 and J usage is TRBJ1-5; D unclear. The sample taken for sequencing was CD8+ T cells from PBMCs. The receptor's source is a human donor with multiple sclerosis. CDR3 protein: CASSVRGNQPQHF. The CDR3, as DNA: TGTGCCAGCAGTGTAAGGGGCAATCAGCCCCAGCATTTT.